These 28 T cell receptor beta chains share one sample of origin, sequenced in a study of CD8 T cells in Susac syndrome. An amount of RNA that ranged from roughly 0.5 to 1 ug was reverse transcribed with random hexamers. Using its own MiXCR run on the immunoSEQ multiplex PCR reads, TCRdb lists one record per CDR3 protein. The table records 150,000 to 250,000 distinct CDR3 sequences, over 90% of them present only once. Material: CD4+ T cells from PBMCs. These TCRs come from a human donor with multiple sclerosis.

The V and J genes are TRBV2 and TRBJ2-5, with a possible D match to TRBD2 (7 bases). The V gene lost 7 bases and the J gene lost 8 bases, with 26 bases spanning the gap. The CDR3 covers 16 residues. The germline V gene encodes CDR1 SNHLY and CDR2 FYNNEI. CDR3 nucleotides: TGTGCCAGCATCCCCCGGGGGGCTCGCCACGGGGATACCCAGTACTTC. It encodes CASIPRGARHGDTQYF.

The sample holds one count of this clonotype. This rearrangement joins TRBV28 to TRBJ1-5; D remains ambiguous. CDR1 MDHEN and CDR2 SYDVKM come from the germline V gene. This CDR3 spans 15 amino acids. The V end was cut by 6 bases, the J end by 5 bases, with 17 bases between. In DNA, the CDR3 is TGTGCCAGCAGAGCGTATACGGGGTTTCATCAGCCCCAGCATTTT. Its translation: CASRAYTGFHQPQHF.

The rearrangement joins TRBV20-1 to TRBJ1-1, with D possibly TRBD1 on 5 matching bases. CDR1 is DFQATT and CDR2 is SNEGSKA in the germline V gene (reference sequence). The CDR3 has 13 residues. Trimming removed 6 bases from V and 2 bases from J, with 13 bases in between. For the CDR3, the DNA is TGCAGTGCCCCACGGGACCTTAACACTGAAGCTTTCTTT. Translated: CSAPRDLNTEAFF.

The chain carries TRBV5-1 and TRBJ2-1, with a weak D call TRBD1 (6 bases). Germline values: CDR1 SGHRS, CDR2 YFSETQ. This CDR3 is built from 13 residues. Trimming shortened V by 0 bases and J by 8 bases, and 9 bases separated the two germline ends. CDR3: CASSLGQEDEQFF. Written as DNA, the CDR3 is TGCGCCAGCAGCTTGGGACAGGAGGATGAGCAGTTCTTC.

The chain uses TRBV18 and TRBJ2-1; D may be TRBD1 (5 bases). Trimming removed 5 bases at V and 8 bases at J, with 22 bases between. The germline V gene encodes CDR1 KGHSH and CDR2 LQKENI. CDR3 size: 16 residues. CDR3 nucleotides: TGTGCCAGCTCATGGGTCCAGGGATCGGTTCCGGATGAGCAGTTCTTC. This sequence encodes CASSWVQGSVPDEQFF.

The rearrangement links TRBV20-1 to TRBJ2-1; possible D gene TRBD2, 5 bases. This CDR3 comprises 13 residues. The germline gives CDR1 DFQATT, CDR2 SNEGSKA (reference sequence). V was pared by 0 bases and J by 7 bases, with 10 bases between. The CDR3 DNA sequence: TGCAGTGCTAGAGATCCCGGGGATAATGAGCAGTTCTTC. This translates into CSARDPGDNEQFF.

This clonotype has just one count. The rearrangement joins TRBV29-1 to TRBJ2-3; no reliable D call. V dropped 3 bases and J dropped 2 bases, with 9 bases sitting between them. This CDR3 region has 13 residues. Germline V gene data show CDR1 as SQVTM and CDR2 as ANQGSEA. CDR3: CSVDLRVTDTQYF. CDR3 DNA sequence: TGCAGCGTTGATTTACGGGTCACAGATACGCAGTATTTT.

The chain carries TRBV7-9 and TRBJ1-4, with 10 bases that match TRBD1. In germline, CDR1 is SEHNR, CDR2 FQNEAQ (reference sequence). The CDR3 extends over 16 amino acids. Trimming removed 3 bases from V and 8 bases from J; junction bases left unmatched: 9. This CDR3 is CASSFSGTGEREKLFF. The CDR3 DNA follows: TGTGCCAGCAGCTTCTCCGGGACAGGGGAACGGGAAAAACTGTTTTTT.

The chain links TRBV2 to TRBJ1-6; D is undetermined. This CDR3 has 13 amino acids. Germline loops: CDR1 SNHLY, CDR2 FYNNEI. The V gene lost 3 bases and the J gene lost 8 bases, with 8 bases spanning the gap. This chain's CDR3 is CASSDGYHSPLHF. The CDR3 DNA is TGTGCCAGCAGTGATGGGTACCATTCACCCCTCCACTTT.

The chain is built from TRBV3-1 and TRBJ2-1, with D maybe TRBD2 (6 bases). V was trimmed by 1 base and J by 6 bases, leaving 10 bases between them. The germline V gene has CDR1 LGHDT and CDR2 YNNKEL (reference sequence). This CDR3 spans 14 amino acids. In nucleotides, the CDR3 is TGTGCCAGCAGCCAAGGAGCGGGTTCCAATGAGCAGTTCTTC. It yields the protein CASSQGAGSNEQFF.

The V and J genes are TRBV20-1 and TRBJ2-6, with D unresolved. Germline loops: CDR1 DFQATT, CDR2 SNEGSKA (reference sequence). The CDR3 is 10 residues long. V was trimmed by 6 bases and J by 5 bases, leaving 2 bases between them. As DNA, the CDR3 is TGCAGTGCCCGGGCCAACGTCCTGACTTTC. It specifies CSARANVLTF.

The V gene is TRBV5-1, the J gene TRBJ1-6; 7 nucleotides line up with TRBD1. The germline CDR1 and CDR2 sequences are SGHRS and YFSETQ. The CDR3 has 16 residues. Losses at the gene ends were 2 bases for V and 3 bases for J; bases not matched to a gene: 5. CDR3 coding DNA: TGCGCCAGCAGCTTTACAGGGGCCTTCTATAATTCACCCCTCCACTTT. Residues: CASSFTGAFYNSPLHF.

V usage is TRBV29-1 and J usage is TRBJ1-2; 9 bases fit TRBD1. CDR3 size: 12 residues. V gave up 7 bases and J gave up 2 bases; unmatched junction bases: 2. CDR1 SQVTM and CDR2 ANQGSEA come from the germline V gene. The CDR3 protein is CSGGQGNYGYTF. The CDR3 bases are TGCAGCGGGGGACAGGGAAACTATGGCTACACCTTC.

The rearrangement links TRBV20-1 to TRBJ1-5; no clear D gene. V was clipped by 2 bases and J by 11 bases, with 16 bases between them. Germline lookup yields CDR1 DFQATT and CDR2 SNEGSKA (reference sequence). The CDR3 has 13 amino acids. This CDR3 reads CSARPEGEWSQHF. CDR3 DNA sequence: TGCAGTGCTAGACCGGAGGGTGAATGGTCCCAGCATTTT.

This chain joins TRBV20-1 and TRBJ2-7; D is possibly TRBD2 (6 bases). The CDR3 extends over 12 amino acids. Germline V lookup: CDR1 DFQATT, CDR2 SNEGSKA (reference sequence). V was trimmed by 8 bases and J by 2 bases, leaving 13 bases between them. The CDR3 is CSPSAGTYEQYF. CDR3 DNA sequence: TGCAGTCCCTCGGCGGGAACCTACGAGCAGTACTTC.

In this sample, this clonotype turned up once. For the CDR3, the DNA is TGTGCCAGCAGTTTTCCCTCCTACAATGAGCAGTTCTTC. This codes for CASSFPSYNEQFF. The chain recombines TRBV12-3 or TRBV12-4 with TRBJ2-1; D remains unclear. V lost 3 bases, J lost 0 bases, and 3 bases lay in between. The CDR3 spans 13 residues.

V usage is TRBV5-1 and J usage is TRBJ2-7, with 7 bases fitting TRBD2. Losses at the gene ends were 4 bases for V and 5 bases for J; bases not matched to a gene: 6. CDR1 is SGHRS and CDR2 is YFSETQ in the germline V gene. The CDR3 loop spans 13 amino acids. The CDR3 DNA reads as TGCGCCAGCAGCCTCAGCGGGACGAACGAGCAGTACTTC. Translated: CASSLSGTNEQYF.

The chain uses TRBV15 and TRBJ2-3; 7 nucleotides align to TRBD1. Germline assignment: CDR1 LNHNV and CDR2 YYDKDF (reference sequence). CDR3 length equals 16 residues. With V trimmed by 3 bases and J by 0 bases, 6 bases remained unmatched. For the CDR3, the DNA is TGTGCCACCAGCAGGGGGGACAGTTTTAGCACAGATACGCAGTATTTT. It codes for CATSRGDSFSTDTQYF.

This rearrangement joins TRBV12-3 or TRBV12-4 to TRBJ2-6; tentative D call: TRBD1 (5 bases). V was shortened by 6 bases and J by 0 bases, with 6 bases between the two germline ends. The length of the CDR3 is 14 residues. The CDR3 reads CASRTGSGANVLTF. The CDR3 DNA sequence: TGTGCCAGCAGAACAGGCTCTGGGGCCAACGTCCTGACTTTC.

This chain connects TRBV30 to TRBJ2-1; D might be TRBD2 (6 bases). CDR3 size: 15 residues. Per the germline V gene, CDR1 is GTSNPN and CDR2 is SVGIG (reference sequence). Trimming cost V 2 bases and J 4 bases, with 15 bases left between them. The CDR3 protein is CAWSFSGAPYNEQFF. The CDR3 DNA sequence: TGTGCCTGGAGTTTTAGCGGAGCCCCTTACAATGAGCAGTTCTTC.

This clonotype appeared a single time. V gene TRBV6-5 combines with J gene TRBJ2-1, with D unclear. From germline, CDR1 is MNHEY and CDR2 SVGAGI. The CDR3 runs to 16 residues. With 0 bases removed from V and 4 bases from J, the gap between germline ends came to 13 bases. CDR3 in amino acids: CASSYSARTEYNEQFF. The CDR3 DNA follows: TGTGCCAGCAGTTACTCCGCTAGAACAGAGTACAATGAGCAGTTCTTC.

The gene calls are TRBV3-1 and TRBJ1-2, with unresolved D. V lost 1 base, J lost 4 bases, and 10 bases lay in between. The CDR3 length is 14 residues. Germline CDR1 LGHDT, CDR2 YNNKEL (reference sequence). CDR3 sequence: CASSQVASPYGYTF. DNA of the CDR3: TGTGCCAGCAGCCAAGTTGCCTCCCCCTATGGCTACACCTTC.

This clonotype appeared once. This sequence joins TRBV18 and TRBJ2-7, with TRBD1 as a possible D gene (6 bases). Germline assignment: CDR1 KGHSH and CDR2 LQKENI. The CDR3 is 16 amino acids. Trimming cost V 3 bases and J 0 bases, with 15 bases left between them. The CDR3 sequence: CASSPPQTGASYEQYF. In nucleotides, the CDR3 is TGTGCCAGCTCACCTCCTCAGACAGGAGCCTCCTACGAGCAGTACTTC.

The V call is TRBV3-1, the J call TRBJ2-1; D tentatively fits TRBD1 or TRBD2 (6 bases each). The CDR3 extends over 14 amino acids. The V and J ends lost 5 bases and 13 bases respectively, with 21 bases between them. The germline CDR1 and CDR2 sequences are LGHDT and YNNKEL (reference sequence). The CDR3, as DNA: TGTGCCAGCAGCTCGCGGGACATCCTTTCCCGACAGTTCTTC. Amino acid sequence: CASSSRDILSRQFF.

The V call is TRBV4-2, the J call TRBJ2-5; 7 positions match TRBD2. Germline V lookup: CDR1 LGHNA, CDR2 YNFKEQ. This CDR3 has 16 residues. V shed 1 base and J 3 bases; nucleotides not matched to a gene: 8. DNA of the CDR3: TGTGCCAGCAGCCAAGGGGTGGGACTAAATGAAGAGACCCAGTACTTC. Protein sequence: CASSQGVGLNEETQYF.

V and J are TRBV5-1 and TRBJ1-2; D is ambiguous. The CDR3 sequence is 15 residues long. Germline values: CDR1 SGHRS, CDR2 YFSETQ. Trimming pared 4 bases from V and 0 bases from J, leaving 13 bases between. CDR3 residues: CASSAGVASNYGYTF. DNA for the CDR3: TGCGCCAGCAGCGCCGGGGTAGCGTCTAACTATGGCTACACCTTC.

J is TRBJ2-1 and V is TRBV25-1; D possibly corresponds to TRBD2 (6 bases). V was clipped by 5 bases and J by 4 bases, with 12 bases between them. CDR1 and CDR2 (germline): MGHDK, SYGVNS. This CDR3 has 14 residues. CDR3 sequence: CASSRSGQYNEQFF. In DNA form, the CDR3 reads TGTGCCAGCAGTCGGAGCGGGCAGTACAATGAGCAGTTCTTC.

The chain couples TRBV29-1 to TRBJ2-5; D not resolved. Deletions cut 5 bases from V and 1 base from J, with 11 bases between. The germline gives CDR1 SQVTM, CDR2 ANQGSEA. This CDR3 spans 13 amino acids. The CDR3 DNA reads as TGCAGCGTTCTAGGCGCCCTCCAAGAGACCCAGTACTTC. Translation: CSVLGALQETQYF.